A single sample is the source of the 20 T cell receptor beta chains below, sequenced in a study of radiation and T cells in renal cell carcinoma. As for time point: blood 4 weeks post-SBRT, at nephrectomy. Treatment here: 15 Gy SBRT to primary tumor, nephrectomy 4 weeks later. Only in-frame clones appear in the TCRdb table, and some are missing; sequencing was by immunoSEQ multiplex PCR. The table includes 150,000 to 200,000 clones, 88% detected once. Here the sequenced sample was blood, taken from a patient whose treatment included radiotherapy and nephrectomy. Receptors were obtained from a woman between 50 and 59 years old with renal cell carcinoma.

This clone was observed a single time. This chain joins TRBV5-1 and TRBJ1-3; D unresolved. The CDR3 contains 14 residues. V shed 0 bases and J shed 4 bases, with 8 bases lying between them. Germline CDR1 and CDR2: SGHRS and YFSETQ. CDR3 sequence reads: CASSLDLTGNTIYF. The CDR3 DNA reads as TGCGCCAGCAGCTTGGACCTGACCGGAAACACCATATATTTT.

The J gene is TRBJ1-1, the V gene TRBV7-9; tentatively, D is TRBD1 (6 bases). V was shortened by 5 bases and J by 1 base, with 14 bases between the two germline ends. This CDR3 spans 15 amino acids. Per germline, CDR1 SEHNR and CDR2 FQNEAQ (reference sequence). The CDR3 nucleotides are TGTGCCAGCAGCCCTGACAGGAGCTCGAACACTGAAGCTTTCTTT. Translated, it gives CASSPDRSSNTEAFF.

The CDR3 coding sequence is TGTGCCAGCAGTGAAGCGGGGGGACAGGCTAACTATGGCTACACCTTC. This sequence encodes CASSEAGGQANYGYTF. The rearrangement uses TRBV6-1 and TRBJ1-2, with TRBD1 matching 8 bases. Germline V CDR1 and CDR2: MNHNS, SASEGT. V trimming: 0 bases; J trimming: 0 bases; junction bases outside the gene matches: 3. The CDR3 loop spans 16 amino acids.

The chain employs TRBV19 and TRBJ1-5; D gene uncertain. This CDR3 has 14 amino acids. The V gene lost 5 bases and the J gene lost 0 bases, with 8 bases spanning the gap. The germline V gene encodes CDR1 LNHDA and CDR2 SQIVND (reference sequence). CDR3 loop: CASSSYSSNQPQHF. As DNA, the CDR3 is TGTGCCAGTAGTTCTTATTCTAGCAATCAGCCCCAGCATTTT.

This clone came up a few times. The rearrangement links TRBV19 to TRBJ1-2, with TRBD1 matching 7 bases. The germline gives CDR1 LNHDA, CDR2 SQIVND (reference sequence). This CDR3 comprises 14 residues. The V gene end was trimmed by 7 bases and the J gene end by 7 bases; junction bases not matched to a gene: 12. The CDR3 DNA is TGTGCCAGTACCGATGCCAGGACAGGAACTGGCTACACCTTC. It is translated as CASTDARTGTGYTF.

This sequence joins TRBV7-8 and TRBJ2-2; a weak D match, TRBD2 (5 bases). Trimming left V 2 bases short and J 1 base short, with 8 bases between. The CDR3 spans 15 residues. Germline V gives CDR1 SGHVS, CDR2 FQNEAQ. CDR3 sequence reads: CASSLWAGNTGELFF. CDR3 DNA: TGTGCCAGCAGCTTATGGGCGGGGAACACCGGGGAGCTGTTTTTT.

The chain joins TRBV6-1 to TRBJ1-5; D is perhaps TRBD1 (5 bases). The length of the CDR3 is 16 residues. Trimming stripped 2 bases from V and 7 bases from J, with 18 bases between. The germline gives CDR1 MNHNS, CDR2 SASEGT. The CDR3 bases are TGTGCCAGCAGTGAATCTCTGGGGGGGTTTAACCAGCCCCAGCATTTT. It is translated as CASSESLGGFNQPQHF.

This chain links TRBV7-9 with TRBJ2-6; TRBD1 might be the D (6 bases). The CDR3 loop spans 16 amino acids. Trimming stripped 4 bases from V and 3 bases from J, with 13 bases between. Germline CDR1 and CDR2: SEHNR and FQNEAQ (reference sequence). Written as DNA, the CDR3 is TGTGCCAGCAGCTCCCCAGGGGCATATGGGGCCAACGTCCTGACTTTC. This translates into CASSSPGAYGANVLTF.

This chain joins TRBV15 and TRBJ1-3; D remains unclear. This CDR3 has 15 amino acids. The V gene's germline CDR1 is LNHNV and CDR2 YYDKDF (reference sequence). Trimming took off 1 base at V and 1 base at J, with 8 bases between the two ends. The CDR3 is CATSRAVGSGNTIYF. The CDR3 DNA follows: TGTGCCACCAGCAGAGCAGTTGGATCTGGAAACACCATATATTTT.

The chain employs TRBV6-1 and TRBJ1-5; 10 nucleotides line up with TRBD1. V lost 6 bases, J lost 6 bases, and 5 bases stayed unmatched. Germline values: CDR1 MNHNS, CDR2 SASEGT. CDR3 size: 14 residues. CDR3 amino acids: CASRRQGAGQPQHF. For the CDR3, the DNA is TGTGCCAGCAGGCGACAGGGGGCGGGTCAGCCCCAGCATTTT.

V gene TRBV11-3 combines with J gene TRBJ1-6; TRBD1 aligns across 7 bases. The CDR3 is made up of 13 amino acids. V dropped 5 bases and J dropped 7; count of bases not matched to a gene: 2. Per the germline V gene, CDR1 is SGHNT and CDR2 is YENEEA. The CDR3 protein is CASSATGNSPLHF. CDR3 DNA: TGTGCCAGCAGCGCGACAGGGAATTCACCCCTCCACTTT.

The V call is TRBV5-6, the J call TRBJ2-1; either TRBD1 or TRBD2 may supply D (5 bases each). Trimming cost V 3 bases and J 2 bases, with 12 bases left between them. This CDR3 has 15 amino acids. Germline CDR1 SGHDT, CDR2 YYEEEE. The CDR3 here is CASSSGTFAYNEQFF. CDR3 bases: TGTGCCAGCAGCTCCGGGACCTTCGCCTACAATGAGCAGTTCTTC. Filled out from reference TRBV5-6 and TRBJ2-1, the complete variable domain reads DAGVTQSPTHLIKTRGQQVTLRCSPKSGHDTVSWYQQALGQGPQFIFQYYEEEERQRGNFPDRFSGHQFPNYSSELNVNALLLGDSALYLCASSSGTFAYNEQFFGPGTRLTVL.

The V gene is TRBV4-3, the J gene TRBJ2-5; D assignment may be TRBD1 or TRBD2 (6 bases each). CDR1 is LGHNA and CDR2 is YSLEER in the germline V gene. Deletions cut 0 bases from V and 5 bases from J, with 13 bases between. This CDR3 has 15 residues. The CDR3, as DNA: TGCGCCAGCAGCCAAGATTTCGGGGGCGGGGAGACCCAGTACTTC. Its protein product is CASSQDFGGGETQYF.

The genes are TRBV9 and TRBJ2-5; either TRBD1 or TRBD2 may supply D (5 bases each). Trimming removed 4 bases at V and 5 bases at J, with 12 bases between. The germline CDR1 and CDR2 sequences are SGDLS and YYNGEE. CDR3 length equals 13 residues. CDR3 in DNA: TGTGCCAGCAGCCGGGACGTTTTGGAGACCCAGTACTTC. As protein: CASSRDVLETQYF.

The J gene is TRBJ2-5, the V gene TRBV9, with D possibly TRBD2 on 6 matching bases. Trimming shortened V by 0 bases and J by 5 bases, and 11 bases separated the two germline ends. The CDR3 is 14 residues long. Germline CDR1 reads SGDLS; CDR2 reads YYNGEE. The CDR3 DNA reads as TGTGCCAGCAGCGTAGGATTAGCGGTGGAGACCCAGTACTTC. This codes for CASSVGLAVETQYF.

The rearrangement uses TRBV30 and TRBJ1-3; D gene uncertain. The CDR3 extends over 13 amino acids. Germline V lookup: CDR1 GTSNPN, CDR2 SVGIG (reference sequence). V lost 3 bases to trimming and J lost 9 bases, with 15 bases between them. This CDR3 reads CAWSGGPGFTIYF. The CDR3 DNA sequence: TGTGCCTGGAGCGGAGGTCCGGGGTTCACCATATATTTT.

This clone has just one count. The gene calls are TRBV14 and TRBJ2-1; 7 positions agree with TRBD2. CDR1 SGHDN and CDR2 FVKESK come from the germline V gene. There are 15 residues in the CDR3. V lost 1 base, J lost 0 bases, and 0 bases stayed unmatched. The CDR3 DNA sequence: TGTGCCAGCAGCCAAGGCGGGGGCTCCTACAATGAGCAGTTCTTC. The encoded protein is CASSQGGGSYNEQFF.

The rearrangement uses TRBV29-1 and TRBJ1-2, with D possibly TRBD1 on 6 matching bases. The ends were cut back, 5 bases at V and 0 bases at J, with 10 bases in the middle. Germline assignment: CDR1 SQVTM and CDR2 ANQGSEA. CDR3 length: 13 residues. The CDR3 DNA reads TGCAGCGTTCTGGACAGATCTAACTATGGCTACACCTTC. Translated: CSVLDRSNYGYTF.

The genes are TRBV5-4 and TRBJ2-1; 10 bases are shared with TRBD2. V gave up 0 bases and J gave up 9 bases; unmatched junction bases: 9. The length of the CDR3 is 16 residues. From germline, CDR1 is SGHNT and CDR2 YYREEE (reference sequence). CDR3 in DNA: TGTGCCAGCAGCTTGGCGGTGCTAGCGGGGGTGGGTGAGCAGTTCTTC. Residues: CASSLAVLAGVGEQFF.

This chain joins TRBV19 and TRBJ1-1; D gene ambiguous. Germline V gene sequence: CDR1 LNHDA, CDR2 SQIVND (reference sequence). Trimming removed 4 bases from V and 2 bases from J, with 14 bases in between. The CDR3 runs 15 residues. Here the CDR3 DNA reads TGTGCCAGTAGTAATGGTTTAGGCGGAAACACTGAAGCTTTCTTT. It encodes CASSNGLGGNTEAFF.